A single sample gave rise to the 14 T cell receptor beta chains below, sequenced in a study of T cell responses to AZD1222 COVID-19 vaccine. Produced via immunoSEQ multiplex PCR; TCRdb's table is partial and in-frame only. The sample carries 120,000 or so clones, around 85% recorded once. The source material was peripheral blood, sampled on day 0 of AZD1222 vaccination. Receptor source: an adult in good health.

This chain uses TRBV30 with TRBJ1-5; perhaps TRBD1 as D (6 bases). This CDR3 comprises 14 residues. V lost 5 bases to trimming and J lost 3 bases, with 14 bases between them. Per the germline V gene, CDR1 is GTSNPN and CDR2 is SVGIG (reference sequence). The CDR3 is CAWGFGTFNQPQHF. In DNA form, the CDR3 reads TGTGCCTGGGGCTTTGGGACATTCAATCAGCCCCAGCATTTT. The whole variable domain, remainder taken from reference TRBV30 and TRBJ1-5, is SQTIHQWPATLVQPVGSPLSLECTVEGTSNPNLYWYRQAAGRGLQLLFYSVGIGQISSEVPQNLSASRPQDRQFILSSKKLLLSDSGFYLCAWGFGTFNQPQHFGDGTRLSIL.

The chain is built from TRBV5-6 and TRBJ1-3; D is unresolved. The CDR3 runs 15 residues. CDR1 and CDR2 (germline): SGHDT, YYEEEE. Trimming pared 2 bases from V and 3 bases from J, leaving 12 bases between. The CDR3 nucleotides are TGTGCCAGCAGCTTAAGGAGGTGGAGTGGAAACACCATATATTTT. Translation gives CASSLRRWSGNTIYF.

This clone was counted a few times. J is TRBJ2-5 and V is TRBV28, with 16 bases lining up with TRBD2. Germline values: CDR1 MDHEN, CDR2 SYDVKM. Trimming at V came to 4 bases and at J to 13 bases, leaving 9 bases not matched to a gene. The CDR3 loop spans 15 amino acids. CDR3 loop: CASSSGTSGRESGYF. The CDR3 DNA is TGTGCCAGCAGTTCCGGGACTAGCGGGAGGGAGTCGGGGTACTTC.

The chain couples TRBV6-5 to TRBJ1-2, with no clear D. This CDR3 contains 12 residues. Between the trimmed V and J ends, which lost 6 bases and 4 bases, there was a span of 9 bases. Germline V gene lookup returns CDR1 MNHEY and CDR2 SVGAGI. In DNA form, the CDR3 reads TGTGCCAGCAGCCCCCGGACCTATGGCTACACCTTC. This sequence encodes CASSPRTYGYTF.

This clone was counted a single time. The chain combines TRBV5-1 with TRBJ2-5; possible D gene TRBD2, 5 bases. Germline lookup yields CDR1 SGHRS and CDR2 YFSETQ. The CDR3 consists of 14 residues. The V end lost 1 base, the J end lost 5 bases, and 12 bases lay between the germline ends. CDR3 bases: TGCGCCAGCAGCTTGAGTACTAGATTTGAGACCCAGTACTTC. It yields the protein CASSLSTRFETQYF.

This clone was seen a single time. The genes are TRBV27 and TRBJ1-5, with 9 bases that match TRBD1. The V gene's germline CDR1 is MNHEY and CDR2 SMNVEV (reference sequence). This CDR3 region has 14 residues. V shed 6 bases and J 6 bases; nucleotides not matched to a gene: 6. CDR3: CASSRTGVGQPQHF. Written as DNA, the CDR3 is TGTGCCAGCAGCCGGACAGGGGTGGGTCAGCCCCAGCATTTT.

The chain employs TRBV6-1 and TRBJ1-4; the match to TRBD1 covers 7 bases. The CDR3 totals 14 residues. The germline gives CDR1 MNHNS, CDR2 SASEGT. Germline trimming cut 3 bases from V and 8 bases from J; bases unmatched to any gene: 6. DNA of the CDR3: TGTGCCAGCAGTGACAGGGGGAGATTAGAAAAACTGTTTTTT. Translation gives CASSDRGRLEKLFF.

This clone showed up just a few times. The chain uses TRBV30 and TRBJ2-7; perhaps TRBD1 as D (5 bases). Trimming stripped 0 bases from V and 6 bases from J, with 15 bases between. The V gene's germline CDR1 is GTSNPN and CDR2 SVGIG (reference sequence). The CDR3 length is 14 residues. DNA for the CDR3: TGTGCCTGGAGTGTACTTGGGGCGAGATCCGAGCAGTACTTC. Residues: CAWSVLGARSEQYF.

The V gene is TRBV4-1, the J gene TRBJ2-7; no definite D call. Germline CDR1 and CDR2: MGHRA and YSYEKL. This CDR3 is 17 amino acids long. Trimming removed 0 bases at V and 0 bases at J, with 15 bases between. The CDR3 loop is CASSQDLSQVLSYEQYF. DNA for the CDR3: TGCGCCAGCAGCCAAGATCTTTCGCAGGTGCTCTCCTACGAGCAGTACTTC.

The V and J genes are TRBV19 and TRBJ1-5; D gene ambiguous. V gave up 3 bases and J gave up 6 bases, with 9 bases separating them. The CDR3 runs 13 residues. Germline V gene lookup returns CDR1 LNHDA and CDR2 SQIVND (reference sequence). CDR3 protein: CASSIQSAQPQHF. CDR3 sequence (DNA): TGTGCCAGTAGTATTCAGAGTGCTCAGCCCCAGCATTTT.

The gene calls are TRBV4-2 and TRBJ2-7; 8 bases are shared with TRBD1. The CDR3 covers 16 residues. Losses at the gene ends were 0 bases for V and 7 bases for J; bases not matched to a gene: 11. CDR1 and CDR2 from the germline V gene are LGHNA and YNFKEQ. The CDR3 protein is CASSQEGTGGLGEQYF. As DNA, the CDR3 is TGTGCCAGCAGCCAAGAAGGCACAGGGGGTTTAGGTGAGCAGTACTTC.

The chain carries TRBV6-5 and TRBJ1-5; D call uncertain. This CDR3 is 15 amino acids long. Germline V gene lookup returns CDR1 MNHEY and CDR2 SVGAGI. Between the trimmed V and J ends, which lost 2 bases and 3 bases, there was a span of 11 bases. DNA for the CDR3: TGTGCCAGCAGTTACGGAGCGGGGATCAATCAGCCCCAGCATTTT. This gives the protein CASSYGAGINQPQHF.

CDR3 nucleotide sequence: TGTGCCACCAGTGATTTTGGCCTGAGCTCCTACAATGAGCAGTTCTTC. Encoded protein: CATSDFGLSSYNEQFF. The J gene is TRBJ2-1, the V gene TRBV24-1; no definite D call. Germline CDR1 is KGHDR and CDR2 is SFDVKD. V lost 1 base and J 0 bases, leaving 9 bases between the germline ends. CDR3 length: 16 residues.

In its sample, this clone was seen once. The chain couples TRBV27 to TRBJ1-1; 12 positions agree with TRBD1. Germline V gene data show CDR1 as MNHEY and CDR2 as SMNVEV (reference sequence). This CDR3 is 16 amino acids long. V was clipped by 5 bases and J by 4 bases; unmatched bases: 8. The CDR3 DNA reads TGTGCCAGCAGTCCCGGGACAGGGGGCTCCGGCACTGAAGCTTTCTTT. Translating gives CASSPGTGGSGTEAFF.